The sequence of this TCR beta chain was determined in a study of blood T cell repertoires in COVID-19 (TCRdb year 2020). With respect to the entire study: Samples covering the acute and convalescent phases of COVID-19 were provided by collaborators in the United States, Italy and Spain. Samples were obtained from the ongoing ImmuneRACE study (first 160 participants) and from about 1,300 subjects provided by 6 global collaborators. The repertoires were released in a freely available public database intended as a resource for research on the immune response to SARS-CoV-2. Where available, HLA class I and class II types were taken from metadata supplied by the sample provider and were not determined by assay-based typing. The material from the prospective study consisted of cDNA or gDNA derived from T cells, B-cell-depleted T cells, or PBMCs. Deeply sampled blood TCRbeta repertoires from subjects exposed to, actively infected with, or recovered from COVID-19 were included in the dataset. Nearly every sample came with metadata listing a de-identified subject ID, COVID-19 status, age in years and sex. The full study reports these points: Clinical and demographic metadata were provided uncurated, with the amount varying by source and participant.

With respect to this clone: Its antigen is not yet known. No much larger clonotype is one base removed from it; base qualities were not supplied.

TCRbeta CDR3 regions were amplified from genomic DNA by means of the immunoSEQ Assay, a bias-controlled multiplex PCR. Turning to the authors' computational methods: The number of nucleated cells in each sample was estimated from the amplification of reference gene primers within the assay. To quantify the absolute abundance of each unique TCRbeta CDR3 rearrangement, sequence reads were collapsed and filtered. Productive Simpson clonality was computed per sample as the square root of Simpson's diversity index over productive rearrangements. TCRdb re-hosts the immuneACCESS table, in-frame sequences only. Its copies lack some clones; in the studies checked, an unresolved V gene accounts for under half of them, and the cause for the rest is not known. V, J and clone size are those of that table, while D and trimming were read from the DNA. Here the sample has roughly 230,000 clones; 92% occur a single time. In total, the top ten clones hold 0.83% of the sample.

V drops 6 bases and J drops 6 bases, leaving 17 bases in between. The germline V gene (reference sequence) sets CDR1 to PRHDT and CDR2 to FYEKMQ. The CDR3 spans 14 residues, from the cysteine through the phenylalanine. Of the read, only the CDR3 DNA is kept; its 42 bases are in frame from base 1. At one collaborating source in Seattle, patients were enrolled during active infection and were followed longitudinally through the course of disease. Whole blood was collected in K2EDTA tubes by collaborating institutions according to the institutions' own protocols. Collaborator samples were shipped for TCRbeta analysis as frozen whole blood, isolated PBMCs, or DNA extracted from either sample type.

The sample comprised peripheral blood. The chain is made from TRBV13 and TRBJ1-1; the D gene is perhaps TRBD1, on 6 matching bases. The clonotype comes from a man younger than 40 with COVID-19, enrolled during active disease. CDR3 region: CASSQGRGGPEAFF. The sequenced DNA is TGTGCCAGCAGTCAAGGCAGGGGCGGCCCTGAAGCTTTCTTT.